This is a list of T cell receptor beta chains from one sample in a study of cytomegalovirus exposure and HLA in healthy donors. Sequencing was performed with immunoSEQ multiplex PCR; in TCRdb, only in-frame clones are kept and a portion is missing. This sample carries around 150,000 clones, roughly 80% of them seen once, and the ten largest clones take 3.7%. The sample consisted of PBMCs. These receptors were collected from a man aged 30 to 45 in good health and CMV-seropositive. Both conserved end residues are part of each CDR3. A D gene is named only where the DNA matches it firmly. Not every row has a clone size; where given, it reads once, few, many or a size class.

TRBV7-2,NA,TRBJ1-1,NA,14,CASSSYAIPTEAFF,TGTGCCAGCAGCTCCTACGCTATCCCCACTGAAGCTTTCTTT
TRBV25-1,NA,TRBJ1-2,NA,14,CASSESGVTYGYTF,TGTGCCAGCAGTGAATCGGGGGTTACCTATGGCTACACCTTC
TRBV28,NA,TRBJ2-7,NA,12,CASSSVGGEQYF,TGTGCCAGCTCATCAGTGGGGGGCGAGCAGTACTTC
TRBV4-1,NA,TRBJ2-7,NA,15,CASSQWLDSNYEQYF,TGCGCCAGCAGCCAATGGTTGGACAGTAACTACGAGCAGTACTTC
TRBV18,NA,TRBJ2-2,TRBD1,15,CASSRKTGGTGELFF,TGTGCCAGCTCACGAAAGACAGGGGGCACCGGGGAGCTGTTTTTT
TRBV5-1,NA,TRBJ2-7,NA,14,CASSLNRARDEQYF,TGCGCCAGCAGCTTGAACAGGGCAAGGGACGAGCAGTACTTC
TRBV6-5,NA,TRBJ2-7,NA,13,CASSRGAMDEQYF,TGTGCCAGCAGCCGCGGTGCCATGGACGAGCAGTACTTC
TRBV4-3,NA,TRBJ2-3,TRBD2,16,CASSQVKLAGTDTQYF,TGCGCCAGCAGCCAAGTTAAACTAGCGGGGACAGATACGCAGTATTTT
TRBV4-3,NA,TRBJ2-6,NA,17,CASSPSAAGSGANVLTF,TGCGCCAGCAGCCCCAGCGCGGCCGGCTCTGGGGCCAACGTCCTGACTTTC
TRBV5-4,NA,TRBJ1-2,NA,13,CASSLQGVYGYTF,TGTGCCAGCAGCTTGCAAGGGGTCTATGGCTACACCTTC
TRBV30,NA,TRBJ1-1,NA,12,CAWRHMNTEAFF,TGTGCCTGGAGACACATGAACACTGAAGCTTTCTTT
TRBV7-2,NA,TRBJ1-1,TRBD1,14,CASSATGTDTEAFF,TGTGCCAGCAGCGCGACCGGGACAGACACTGAAGCTTTCTTT
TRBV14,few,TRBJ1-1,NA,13,CASSQGMNTEAFF,TGTGCCAGCAGCCAAGGTATGAACACTGAAGCTTTCTTT
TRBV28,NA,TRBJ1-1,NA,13,CASSLRRGTEAFF,TGTGCCAGCAGTTTAAGGCGAGGCACTGAAGCTTTCTTT
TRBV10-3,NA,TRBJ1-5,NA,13,CATRTATNQPQHF,TGTGCCACCAGGACAGCCACCAATCAGCCCCAGCATTTT
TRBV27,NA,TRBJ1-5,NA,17,CASGPEGGAKSNQPQHF,TGTGCCAGCGGACCTGAGGGGGGGGCTAAGAGCAATCAGCCCCAGCATTTT
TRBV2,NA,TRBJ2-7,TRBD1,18,CASRGDRGSSNAPYEQYF,TGTGCCAGCAGAGGGGACAGGGGGTCCTCTAATGCCCCCTACGAGCAGTACTTC
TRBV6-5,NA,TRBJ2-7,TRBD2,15,CASSYERGGLYEQYF,TGTGCCAGCAGTTACGAGCGGGGGGGTCTCTACGAGCAGTACTTC
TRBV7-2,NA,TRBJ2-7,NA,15,CASSLGSGGNYEQYF,TGTGCCAGCAGCTTAGGATCCGGGGGAAACTACGAGCAGTACTTC
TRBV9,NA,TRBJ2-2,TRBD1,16,CASSLDREIIPGELFF,TGTGCCAGCAGCCTGGACAGGGAGATAATACCCGGGGAGCTGTTTTTT
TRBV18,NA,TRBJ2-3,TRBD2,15,CASSPGGAPTDTQYF,TGTGCCAGCTCGCCGGGAGGGGCGCCCACAGATACGCAGTATTTT
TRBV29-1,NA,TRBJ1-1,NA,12,CSVELGGTEAFF,TGCAGCGTTGAATTGGGGGGCACTGAAGCTTTCTTT
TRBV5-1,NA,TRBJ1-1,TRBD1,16,CASSSGPGQALNEAFF,TGCGCCAGCAGTTCCGGACCGGGACAGGCCCTTAATGAAGCTTTCTTT
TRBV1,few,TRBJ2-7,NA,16,CTSSQDSGVSSYEQYF,TGCACCAGCAGCCAAGACTCGGGAGTAAGCTCCTACGAGCAGTACTTC
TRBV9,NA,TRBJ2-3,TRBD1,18,CASSVTPTGALHTDTQYF,TGTGCCAGCAGCGTTACCCCCACAGGGGCCCTACACACAGATACGCAGTATTTT
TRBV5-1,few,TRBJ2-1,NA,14,CASSLGQENNEQFF,TGCGCCAGCAGCTTGGGACAGGAGAACAATGAGCAGTTCTTC
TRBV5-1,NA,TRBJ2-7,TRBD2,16,CASSLVAGVSSYEQYF,TGCGCCAGCAGCTTGGTTGCGGGGGTGAGCTCCTACGAGCAGTACTTC
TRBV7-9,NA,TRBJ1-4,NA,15,CASSLMGAGSEKLFF,TGTGCCAGCAGCTTAATGGGCGCAGGCAGTGAAAAACTGTTTTTT
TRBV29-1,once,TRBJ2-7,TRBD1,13,CSVTGGGGYEQYF,TGCAGCGTGACAGGGGGCGGGGGCTACGAGCAGTACTTC
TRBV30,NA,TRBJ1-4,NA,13,CAWSQGLQEKLFF,TGTGCCTGGAGCCAGGGGTTACAAGAAAAACTGTTTTTT
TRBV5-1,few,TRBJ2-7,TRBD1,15,CASSWTTGESYEQYF,TGCGCCAGCAGCTGGACCACAGGGGAATCCTACGAGCAGTACTTC
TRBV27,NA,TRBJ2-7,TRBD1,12,CASRDRGYEQYF,TGTGCCAGCAGAGACAGGGGCTACGAGCAGTACTTC
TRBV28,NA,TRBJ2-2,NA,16,CASRGLPGWNTGELFF,TGTGCCAGCAGGGGGTTACCAGGGTGGAACACCGGGGAGCTGTTTTTT
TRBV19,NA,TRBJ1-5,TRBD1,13,CASSRDRDQPQHF,TGTGCCAGTAGCCGGGACAGGGATCAGCCCCAGCATTTT
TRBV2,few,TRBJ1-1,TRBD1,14,CASSVEQGATEAFF,TGTGCCAGCAGTGTTGAACAGGGGGCCACTGAAGCTTTCTTT
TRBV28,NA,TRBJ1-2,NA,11,CATDTNYGYTF,TGTGCCACGGACACTAACTATGGCTACACCTTC
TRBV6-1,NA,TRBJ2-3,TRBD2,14,CASTRLGLGDTQYF,TGTGCCAGCACCCGACTCGGACTAGGAGATACGCAGTATTTT
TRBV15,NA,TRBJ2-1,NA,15,CATSRVTGSYNEQFF,TGTGCCACCAGCAGAGTGACTGGCTCCTACAATGAGCAGTTCTTC
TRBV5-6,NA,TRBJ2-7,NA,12,CASSLPGYEQYF,TGTGCCAGCAGCCTGCCGGGTTACGAGCAGTACTTC
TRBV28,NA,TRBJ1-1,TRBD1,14,CASSDRGPRTEAFF,TGTGCCAGCAGCGACAGGGGGCCGAGAACTGAAGCTTTCTTT